This T cell receptor beta chain originates from a study of human T cells and chemical hapten exposure. Described treatment: therapeutic diphenylcyclopropenone sensitization with weekly scalp DPC. During construction of the library, unique molecular identifiers were attached to individual cDNA molecules for quantitative, reproducible TCR counting. TCRdb redid the calling of the reads with MiXCR, one entry per CDR3 protein. The sample yields approximately 210 distinct CDR3 sequences, roughly 50% seen once. This sequence was found in an adult with alopecia areata. Some clones in this sample may be carry-over from other donors' samples. This table probably holds off-target reads from a library built for another chain. This material consisted of whole blood, taken before DPC sensitization or 2, 6, or about 24 weeks after (not recorded which).

Here the CDR3 DNA reads TGTGCCAGCACCCCGGAGGCGATGAACACTGAAGCTTTCTTT. This sequence encodes CASTPEAMNTEAFF. The chain has TRBV6-1 and TRBJ1-1, with D hard to call. Trimming removed 7 bases from V and 0 bases from J, with 12 bases in between. Germline CDR1 and CDR2: MNHNS and SASEGT. This CDR3 comprises 14 residues.